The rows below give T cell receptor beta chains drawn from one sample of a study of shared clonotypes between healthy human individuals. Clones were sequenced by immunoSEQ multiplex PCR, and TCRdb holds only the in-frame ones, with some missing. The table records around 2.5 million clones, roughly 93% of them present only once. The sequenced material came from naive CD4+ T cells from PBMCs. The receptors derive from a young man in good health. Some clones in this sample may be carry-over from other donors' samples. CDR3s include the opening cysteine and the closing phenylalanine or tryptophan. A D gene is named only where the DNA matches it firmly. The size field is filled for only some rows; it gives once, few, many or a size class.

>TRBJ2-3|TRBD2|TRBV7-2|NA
CASSPGGLAGVVDTQYF
TGTGCCAGCAGCCCCGGAGGTCTAGCGGGAGTTGTAGATACGCAGTATTTT
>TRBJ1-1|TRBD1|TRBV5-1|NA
CASSLSPGQGTEAFF
TGCGCCAGCAGCTTGTCCCCGGGACAGGGCACTGAAGCTTTCTTT
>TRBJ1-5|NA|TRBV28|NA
CASSLQALGNQPQHF
TGTGCCAGCAGTCTACAGGCGTTGGGCAATCAGCCCCAGCATTTT
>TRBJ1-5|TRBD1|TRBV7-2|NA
CASSLLGQGGNQPQHF
TGTGCCAGCAGCCTCCTGGGACAGGGGGGCAATCAGCCCCAGCATTTT
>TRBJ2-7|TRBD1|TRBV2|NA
CASSDSRGTGFDEQYF
TGTGCCAGCAGTGATTCCAGGGGGACCGGTTTCGACGAGCAGTACTTC
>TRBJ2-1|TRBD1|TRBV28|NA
CASSLLTGGAWNEQFF
TGTGCCAGCAGTTTATTGACAGGGGGCGCGTGGAATGAGCAGTTCTTC
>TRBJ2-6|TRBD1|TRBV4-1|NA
CASSQSDRAPYVLTF
TGCGCCAGCAGCCAAAGCGACAGGGCCCCGTACGTCCTGACTTTC
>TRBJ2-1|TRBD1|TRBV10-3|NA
CAISRTGGSYNEQFF
TGTGCCATCAGCAGGACAGGGGGCTCCTACAATGAGCAGTTCTTC
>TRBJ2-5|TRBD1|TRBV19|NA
CASSKRTGEIGETQYF
TGTGCCAGTAGTAAGAGGACAGGGGAGATAGGAGAGACCCAGTACTTC
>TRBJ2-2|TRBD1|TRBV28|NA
CAALDRGQDDTGELFF
TGTGCCGCCCTGGACAGGGGACAGGATGACACCGGGGAGCTGTTTTTT
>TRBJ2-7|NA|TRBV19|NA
CASSASLPPYEQYF
TGTGCCAGTAGTGCCTCCCTCCCTCCGTACGAGCAGTACTTC
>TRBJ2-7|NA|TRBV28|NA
CASSFGKTYEQYF
TGTGCCAGCAGTTTCGGGAAGACCTACGAGCAGTACTTC
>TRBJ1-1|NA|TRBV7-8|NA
CASSLVVPNTEAFF
TGTGCCAGCAGCTTAGTTGTACCGAACACTGAAGCTTTCTTT
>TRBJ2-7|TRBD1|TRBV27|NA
CASRRTGWYEQYF
TGTGCCAGCAGACGGACAGGGTGGTACGAGCAGTACTTC
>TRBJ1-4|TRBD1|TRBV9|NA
CASSPRTGVALNEKLFF
TGTGCCAGCAGCCCTCGGACAGGGGTGGCCCTTAATGAAAAACTGTTTTTT
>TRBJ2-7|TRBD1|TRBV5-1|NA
CASSETGAYEQYF
TGCGCCAGCAGCGAAACAGGGGCCTACGAGCAGTACTTC
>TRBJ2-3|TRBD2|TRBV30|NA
CAWSKGLADATDTQYF
TGTGCCTGGAGTAAAGGACTAGCGGACGCTACAGATACGCAGTATTTT
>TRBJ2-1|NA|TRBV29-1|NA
CSVEDWYDEQFF
TGCAGCGTTGAAGATTGGTACGATGAGCAGTTCTTC
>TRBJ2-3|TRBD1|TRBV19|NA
CATSDRSPDTQYF
TGTGCCACTTCGGACAGGAGCCCAGATACGCAGTATTTT
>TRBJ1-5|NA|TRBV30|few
CAWTPLGRVNQPQHF
TGTGCCTGGACTCCCTTGGGCCGAGTCAATCAGCCCCAGCATTTT
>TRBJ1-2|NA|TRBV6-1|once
CASERPLGGYTF
TGTGCCAGCGAAAGACCCCTGGGTGGCTACACCTTC
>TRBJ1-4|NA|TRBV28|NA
CASSFRPAEKLFF
TGTGCCAGCAGTTTTAGGCCGGCGGAAAAACTGTTTTTT
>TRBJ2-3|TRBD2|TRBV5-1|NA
CASSLETSGRALDTQYF
TGCGCCAGCAGCTTGGAAACTAGCGGGAGGGCCCTAGATACGCAGTATTTT
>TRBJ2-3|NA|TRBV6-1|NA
CASSEGQGGGDTQYF
TGTGCCAGCAGTGAAGGACAGGGAGGCGGAGATACGCAGTATTTT
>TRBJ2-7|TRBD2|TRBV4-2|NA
CASSQVPTSGSYEQYF
TGTGCCAGCAGCCAAGTGCCAACTAGCGGATCCTACGAGCAGTACTTC
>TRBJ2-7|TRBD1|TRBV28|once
CASGQAYEQYF
TGTGCCAGTGGACAGGCCTACGAGCAGTACTTC
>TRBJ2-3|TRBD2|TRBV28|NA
CASSLRRTSGRGSTDTQYF
TGTGCCAGCAGTTTGAGGCGGACTAGCGGGAGGGGTAGCACAGATACGCAGTATTTT
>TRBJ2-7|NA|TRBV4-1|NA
CASSLGEADSYEQYF
TGCGCCAGCAGCCTGGGGGAGGCCGACTCCTACGAGCAGTACTTC
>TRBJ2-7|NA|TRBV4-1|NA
CASSLRDRAYEQYF
TGCGCCAGCAGCCTTCGGGACCGAGCCTACGAGCAGTACTTC
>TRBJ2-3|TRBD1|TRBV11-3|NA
CASSLRGQGTDTQYF
TGTGCCAGCAGCTTAAGGGGACAGGGGACAGATACGCAGTATTTT
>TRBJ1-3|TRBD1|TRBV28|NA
CASRDQGGVVNTIYF
TGTGCCAGCAGGGACCAGGGGGGTGTCGTCAACACCATATATTTT
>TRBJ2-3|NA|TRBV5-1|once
CASSLDLASTDTQYF
TGCGCCAGCAGCTTGGACTTAGCTAGCACAGATACGCAGTATTTT
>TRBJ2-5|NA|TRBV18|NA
CASSGGRRGETQYF
TGTGCCAGCTCCGGGGGCAGACGCGGGGAGACCCAGTACTTC
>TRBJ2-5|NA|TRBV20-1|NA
CSSQAETQYF
TGCAGTTCCCAGGCAGAGACCCAGTACTTC
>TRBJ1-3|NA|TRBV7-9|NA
CASSLEPGNSGNTIYF
TGTGCCAGCAGCTTAGAGCCCGGGAACTCTGGAAACACCATATATTTT
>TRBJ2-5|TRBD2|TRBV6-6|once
CASSYSRLAKTQYF
TGTGCCAGCAGTTACTCGAGACTAGCAAAGACCCAGTACTTC